This T cell receptor (beta chain) originates from a study of cytomegalovirus exposure and HLA in healthy donors. About the study: The same platform as the roughly 700 first-cohort repertoires was used for the 130 or so validation repertoires, a later analysis reported.

Separate from the 666-subject first cohort, the approximately 120-subject validation cohort was the one that the donors belonged to. The method was immunoSEQ multiplex PCR; TCRdb's version includes in-frame clones alone and lacks a portion of them. The sample lists over 200,000 clones, around nine tenths seen once, with 2% to 2.5% in the top ten. Worth noting for this clone: What it binds is not known.

Study-level points and caveats: Researchers catalogued about 160 TCR beta chains as cytomegalovirus-associated. Most TCR sequences proved rare, with some public TCRs found in many donors.

The CDR3 is made up of 14 amino acids. CDR1 SEHNR and CDR2 FQNEAQ come from the germline V gene (reference sequence). V was shortened by 6 bases and J by 4 bases, with 12 bases between the two germline ends. Sequencing was done on a sample of PBMCs. The V gene is TRBV7-9, the J gene TRBJ1-4; the D gene is possibly TRBD1 (5 bases). The clonotype comes from a woman between 18 and 29 years old in good health and CMV-seropositive. The CDR3 DNA is TGTGCCAGCAGGCGTGGAGGGGATAATGAAAAACTGTTTTTT. It encodes CASRRGGDNEKLFF.